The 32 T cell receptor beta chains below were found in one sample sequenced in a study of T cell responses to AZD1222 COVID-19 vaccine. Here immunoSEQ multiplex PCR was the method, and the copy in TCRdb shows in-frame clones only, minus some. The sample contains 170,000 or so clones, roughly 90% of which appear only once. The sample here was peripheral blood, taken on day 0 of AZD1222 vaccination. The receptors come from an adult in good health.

This CDR3 reads CASSISQGGYGYTF. Here the CDR3 DNA reads TGTGCCAGCAGTATTTCGCAGGGAGGATATGGCTACACCTTC. The chain employs TRBV2 and TRBJ1-2; D perhaps matches TRBD1 (5 bases). CDR3 length: 14 residues. Trimming shortened V by 5 bases and J by 5 bases, and 15 bases separated the two germline ends. Germline CDR1 reads SNHLY; CDR2 reads FYNNEI.

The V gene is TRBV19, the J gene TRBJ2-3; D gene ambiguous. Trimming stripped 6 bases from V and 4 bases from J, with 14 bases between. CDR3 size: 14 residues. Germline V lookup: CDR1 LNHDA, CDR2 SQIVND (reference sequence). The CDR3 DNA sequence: TGTGCCAGTAGCCCTAACCTTGGGGCAGATACGCAGTATTTT. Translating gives CASSPNLGADTQYF.

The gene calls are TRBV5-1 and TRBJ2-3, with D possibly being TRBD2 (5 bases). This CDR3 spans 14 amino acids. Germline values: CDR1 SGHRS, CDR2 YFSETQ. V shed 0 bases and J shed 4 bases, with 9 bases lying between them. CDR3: CASSLGASSDTQYF. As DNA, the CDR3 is TGCGCCAGCAGCTTGGGTGCTAGCTCAGATACGCAGTATTTT.

The CDR3 protein is CASSITSGSRGEQFF. The CDR3 DNA is TGTGCCAGTAGTATTACGAGCGGGAGTCGTGGTGAGCAGTTCTTC. The V and J genes are TRBV19 and TRBJ2-1; 8 bases agree with TRBD2. CDR3 length: 15 amino acids. The germline CDR1 and CDR2 sequences are LNHDA and SQIVND (reference sequence). With V trimmed by 3 bases and J by 9 bases, 10 bases remained unmatched.

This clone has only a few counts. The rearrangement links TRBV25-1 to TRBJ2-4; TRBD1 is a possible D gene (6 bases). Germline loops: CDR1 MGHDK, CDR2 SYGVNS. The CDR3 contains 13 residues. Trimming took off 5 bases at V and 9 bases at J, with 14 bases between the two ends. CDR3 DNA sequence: TGTGCCAGCAGTCGAACAGGGAGAAGCATTCAGTACTTC. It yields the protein CASSRTGRSIQYF. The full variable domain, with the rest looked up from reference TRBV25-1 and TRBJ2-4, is EADIYQTPRYLVIGTGKKITLECSQTMGHDKMYWYQQDPGMELHLIHYSYGVNSTEKGDLSSESTVSRIRTEHFPLTLESARPSHTSQYLCASSRTGRSIQYFGAGTRLSVL.

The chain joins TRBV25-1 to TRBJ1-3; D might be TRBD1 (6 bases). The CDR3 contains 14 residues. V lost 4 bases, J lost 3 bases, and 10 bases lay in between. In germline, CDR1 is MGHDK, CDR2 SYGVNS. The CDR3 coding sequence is TGTGCCAGCAGTGCAGGGACACTTGGAAACACCATATATTTT. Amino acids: CASSAGTLGNTIYF. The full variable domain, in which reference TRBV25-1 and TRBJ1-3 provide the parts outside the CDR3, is EADIYQTPRYLVIGTGKKITLECSQTMGHDKMYWYQQDPGMELHLIHYSYGVNSTEKGDLSSESTVSRIRTEHFPLTLESARPSHTSQYLCASSAGTLGNTIYFGEGSWLTVV.

CDR3 sequence (DNA): TGCAGCGTTGAAGCGGGAGTGGGTACCGGGGAGCTGTTTTTT. Protein sequence: CSVEAGVGTGELFF. The genes are TRBV29-1 and TRBJ2-2; D might be TRBD2 (6 bases). Between the trimmed V and J ends, which lost 1 base and 5 bases, there was a span of 11 bases. The germline gives CDR1 SQVTM, CDR2 ANQGSEA. This CDR3 is 14 amino acids long.

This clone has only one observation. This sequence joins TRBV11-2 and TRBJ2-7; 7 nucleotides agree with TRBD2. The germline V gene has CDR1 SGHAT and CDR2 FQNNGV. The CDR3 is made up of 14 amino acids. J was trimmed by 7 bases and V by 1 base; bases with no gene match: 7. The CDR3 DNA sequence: TGTGCCAGCAGCTTAGGGGCGGGAGATAGAGAGCAGTACTTC. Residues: CASSLGAGDREQYF. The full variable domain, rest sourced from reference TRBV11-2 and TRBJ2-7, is EAGVAQSPRYKIIEKRQSVAFWCNPISGHATLYWYQQILGQGPKLLIQFQNNGVVDDSQLPKDRFSAERLKGVDSTLKIQPAKLEDSAVYLCASSLGAGDREQYFGPGTRLTVT.

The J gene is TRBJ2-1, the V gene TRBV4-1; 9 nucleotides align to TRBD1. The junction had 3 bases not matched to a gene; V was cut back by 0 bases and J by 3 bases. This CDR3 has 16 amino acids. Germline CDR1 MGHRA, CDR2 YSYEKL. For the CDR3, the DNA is TGCGCCAGCAGCCAAGATGACAGGGGGGTCTACAATGAGCAGTTCTTC. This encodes CASSQDDRGVYNEQFF.

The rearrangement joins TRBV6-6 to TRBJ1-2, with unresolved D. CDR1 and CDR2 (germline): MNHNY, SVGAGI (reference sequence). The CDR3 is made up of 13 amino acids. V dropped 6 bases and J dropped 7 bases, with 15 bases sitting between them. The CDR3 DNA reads TGTGCCAGCAGACCAGCTAAAGCCGCTGGCTACACCTTC. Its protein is CASRPAKAAGYTF.

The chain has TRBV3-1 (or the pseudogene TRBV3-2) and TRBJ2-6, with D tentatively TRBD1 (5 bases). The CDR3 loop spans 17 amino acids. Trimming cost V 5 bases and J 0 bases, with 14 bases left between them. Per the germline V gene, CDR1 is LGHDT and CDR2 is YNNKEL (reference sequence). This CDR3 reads CASSYMGRSSGANVLTF. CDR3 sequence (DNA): TGTGCCAGCAGCTATATGGGGCGGAGCTCTGGGGCCAACGTCCTGACTTTC.

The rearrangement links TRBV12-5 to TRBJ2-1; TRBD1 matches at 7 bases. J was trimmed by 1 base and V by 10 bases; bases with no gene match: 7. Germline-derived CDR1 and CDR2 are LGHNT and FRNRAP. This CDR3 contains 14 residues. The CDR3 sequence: CATEDRASYNEQFF. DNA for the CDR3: TGTGCTACAGAAGACAGGGCATCCTACAATGAGCAGTTCTTC.

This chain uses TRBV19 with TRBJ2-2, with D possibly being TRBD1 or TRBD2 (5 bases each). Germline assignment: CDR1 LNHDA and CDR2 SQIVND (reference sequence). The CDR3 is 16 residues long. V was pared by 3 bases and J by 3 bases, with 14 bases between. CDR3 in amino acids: CASSIPTGRDTGELFF. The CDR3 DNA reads TGTGCCAGTAGTATCCCAACGGGGCGGGACACCGGGGAGCTGTTTTTT.

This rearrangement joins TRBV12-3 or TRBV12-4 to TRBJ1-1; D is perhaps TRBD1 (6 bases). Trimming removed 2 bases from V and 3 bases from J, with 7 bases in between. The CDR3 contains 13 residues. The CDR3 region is CASSLRGDTEAFF. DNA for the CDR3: TGTGCCAGCAGTTTAAGGGGGGACACTGAAGCTTTCTTT.

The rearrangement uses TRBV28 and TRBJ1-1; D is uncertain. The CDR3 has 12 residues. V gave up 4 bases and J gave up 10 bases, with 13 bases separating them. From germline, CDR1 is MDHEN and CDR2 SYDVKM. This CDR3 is CASSSLARGAFF. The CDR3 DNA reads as TGTGCCAGCAGTTCTCTGGCCAGAGGAGCTTTCTTT.

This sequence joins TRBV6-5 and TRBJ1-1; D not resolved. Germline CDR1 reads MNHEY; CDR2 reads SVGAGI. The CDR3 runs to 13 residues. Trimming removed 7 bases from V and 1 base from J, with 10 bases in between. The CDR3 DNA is TGTGCCAGCACGGCGGGTAGGAACACTGAAGCTTTCTTT. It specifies CASTAGRNTEAFF.

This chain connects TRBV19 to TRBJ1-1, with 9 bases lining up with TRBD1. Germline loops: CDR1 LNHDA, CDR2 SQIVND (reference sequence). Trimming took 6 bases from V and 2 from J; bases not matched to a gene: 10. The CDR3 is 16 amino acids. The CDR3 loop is CASSLPGTGKNTEAFF. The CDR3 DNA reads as TGTGCCAGTAGCTTACCCGGGACAGGGAAAAACACTGAAGCTTTCTTT.

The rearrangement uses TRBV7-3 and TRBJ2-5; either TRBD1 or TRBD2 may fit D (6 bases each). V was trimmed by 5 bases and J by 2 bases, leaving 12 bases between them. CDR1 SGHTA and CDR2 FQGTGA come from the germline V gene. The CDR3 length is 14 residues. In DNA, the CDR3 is TGTGCCAGCAGCCCTGGGGGGCCGCAAGAGACCCAGTACTTC. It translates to CASSPGGPQETQYF.

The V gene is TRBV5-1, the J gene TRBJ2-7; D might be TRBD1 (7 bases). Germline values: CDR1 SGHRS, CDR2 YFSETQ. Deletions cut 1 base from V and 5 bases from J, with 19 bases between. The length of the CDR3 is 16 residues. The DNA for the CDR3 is TGCGCCAGCAGCTTGCCCAAGGGGGCGGGACGCGACGAGCAGTACTTC. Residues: CASSLPKGAGRDEQYF.

CDR3 residues: CASSLGAVWSSGDAYEQYF. The CDR3 coding sequence is TGTGCCAGCAGTTTGGGGGCGGTGTGGTCTAGCGGGGACGCCTACGAGCAGTACTTC. J is TRBJ2-7 and V is TRBV28; 9 bases agree with TRBD2. The germline V gene has CDR1 MDHEN and CDR2 SYDVKM. The CDR3 sequence is 19 residues long. V lost 3 bases and J lost 2; bases outside the gene matches: 17.

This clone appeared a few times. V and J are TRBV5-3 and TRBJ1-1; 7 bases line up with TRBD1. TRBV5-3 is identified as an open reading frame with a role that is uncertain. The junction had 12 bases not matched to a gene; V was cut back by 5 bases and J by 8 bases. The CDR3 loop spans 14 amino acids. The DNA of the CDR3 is TGTGCCAGAAGTTCCGACAGGGTGTCGAGAGAAGCTTTCTTT. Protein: CARSSDRVSREAFF.

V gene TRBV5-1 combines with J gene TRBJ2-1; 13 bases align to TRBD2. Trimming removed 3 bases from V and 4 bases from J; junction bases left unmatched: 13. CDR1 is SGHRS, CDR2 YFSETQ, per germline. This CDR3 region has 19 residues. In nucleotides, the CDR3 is TGCGCCAGCAGCTCGCCCGGGACTAGCGGGACCTCTTCTTACAATGAGCAGTTCTTC. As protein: CASSSPGTSGTSSYNEQFF.

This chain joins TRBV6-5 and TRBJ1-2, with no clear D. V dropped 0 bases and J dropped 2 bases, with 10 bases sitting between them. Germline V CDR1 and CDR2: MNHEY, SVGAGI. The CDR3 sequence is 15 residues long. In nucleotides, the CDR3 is TGTGCCAGCAGTTACTCGACTACCACGAACTATGGCTACACCTTC. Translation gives CASSYSTTTNYGYTF.

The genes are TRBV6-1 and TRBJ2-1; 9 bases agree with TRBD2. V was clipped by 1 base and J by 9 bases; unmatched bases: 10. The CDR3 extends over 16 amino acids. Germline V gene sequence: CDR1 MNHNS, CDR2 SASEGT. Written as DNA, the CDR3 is TGTGCCAGCAGTGAAGAAGGTAGCGGGAGTTGGAGTGAGCAGTTCTTC. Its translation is CASSEEGSGSWSEQFF.

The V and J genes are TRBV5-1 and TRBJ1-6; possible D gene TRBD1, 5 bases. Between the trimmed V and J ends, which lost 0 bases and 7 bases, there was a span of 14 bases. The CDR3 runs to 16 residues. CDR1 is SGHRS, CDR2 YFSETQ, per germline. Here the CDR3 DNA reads TGCGCCAGCAGCTTGGCCTTCGGGACGGGGAATTCACCCCTCCACTTT. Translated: CASSLAFGTGNSPLHF. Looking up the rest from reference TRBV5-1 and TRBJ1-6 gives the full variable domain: KAGVTQTPRYLIKTRGQQVTLSCSPISGHRSVSWYQQTPGQGLQFLFEYFSETQRNKGNFPGRFSGRQFSNSRSEMNVSTLELGDSALYLCASSLAFGTGNSPLHFGNGTRLTVT.

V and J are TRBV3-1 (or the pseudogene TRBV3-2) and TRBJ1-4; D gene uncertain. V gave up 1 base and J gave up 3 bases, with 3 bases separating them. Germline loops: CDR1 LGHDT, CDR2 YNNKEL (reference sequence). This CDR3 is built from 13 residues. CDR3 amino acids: CASSQGSNEKLFF. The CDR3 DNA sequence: TGTGCCAGCAGCCAAGGTTCTAATGAAAAACTGTTTTTT.

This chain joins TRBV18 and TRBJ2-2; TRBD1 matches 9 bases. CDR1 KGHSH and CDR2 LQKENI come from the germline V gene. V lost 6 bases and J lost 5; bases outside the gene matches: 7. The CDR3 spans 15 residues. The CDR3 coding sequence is TGTGCCAGCTCTCTCCATGGGACAGGGACCGGGGAGCTGTTTTTT. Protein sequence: CASSLHGTGTGELFF.

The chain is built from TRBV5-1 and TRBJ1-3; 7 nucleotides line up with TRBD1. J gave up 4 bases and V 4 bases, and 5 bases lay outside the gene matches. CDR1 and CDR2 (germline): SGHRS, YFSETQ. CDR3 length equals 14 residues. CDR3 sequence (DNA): TGCGCCAGCAGCGTACAGGGGTGGGGAAACACCATATATTTT. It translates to CASSVQGWGNTIYF.

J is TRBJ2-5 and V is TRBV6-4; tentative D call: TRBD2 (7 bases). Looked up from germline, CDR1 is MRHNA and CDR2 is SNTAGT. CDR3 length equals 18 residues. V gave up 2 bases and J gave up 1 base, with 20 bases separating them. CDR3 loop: CASSDRGAPKGTQETQYF. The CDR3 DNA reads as TGTGCCAGCAGTGACCGGGGGGCGCCGAAGGGGACCCAAGAGACCCAGTACTTC.

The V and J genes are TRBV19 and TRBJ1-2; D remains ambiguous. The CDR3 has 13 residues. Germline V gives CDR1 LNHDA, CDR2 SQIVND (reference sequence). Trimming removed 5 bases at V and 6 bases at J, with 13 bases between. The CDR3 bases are TGTGCCAGTAGTCGTACCTATCAAGATGGCTACACCTTC. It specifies CASSRTYQDGYTF.

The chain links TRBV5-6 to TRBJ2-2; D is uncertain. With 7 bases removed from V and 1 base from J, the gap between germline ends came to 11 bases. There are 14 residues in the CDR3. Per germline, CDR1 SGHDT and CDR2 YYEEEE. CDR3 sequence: CASGRRRNTGELFF. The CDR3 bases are TGTGCCAGCGGACGTAGGAGGAACACCGGGGAGCTGTTTTTT.

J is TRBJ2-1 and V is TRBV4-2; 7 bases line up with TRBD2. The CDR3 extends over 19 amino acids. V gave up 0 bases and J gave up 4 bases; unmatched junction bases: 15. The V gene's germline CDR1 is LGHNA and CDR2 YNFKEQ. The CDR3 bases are TGTGCCAGCAGCCAAGAGGGCGTAGCGGGCTCCGAGGGGTACAATGAGCAGTTCTTC. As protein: CASSQEGVAGSEGYNEQFF.